In its sample, the clone carrying this T cell receptor beta chain was seen many times. Regarding time point: pre-sensitization, week 0. The treatment was: therapeutic diphenylcyclopropenone sensitization with weekly scalp DPC. Each CDR3 protein is one row after TCRdb ran MiXCR on the RACE reads. The table records about 380,000 distinct CDR3 sequences, 5.1% of them present only once. The data derive from a study of human T cells and chemical hapten exposure. This CDR3 is 14 amino acids long. The germline V and J ends were trimmed by 0 bases and 4 bases, with 9 bases remaining between them. Germline CDR1 is MNHEY and CDR2 is SMNVEV (reference sequence).

Here the sequenced sample was whole blood, taken in connection with sensitization to the hapten diphenylcyclopropenone (DPC). The gene calls are TRBV27 and TRBJ1-2; no clear D gene. The source is a woman aged 45-65 years with alopecia areata. Some clones in this sample may be carry-over from other donors' samples. Here the CDR3 reads CASSLSKGIYGYTF. The CDR3 nucleotides are TGTGCCAGCAGTTTATCAAAGGGTATCTATGGCTACACCTTC.